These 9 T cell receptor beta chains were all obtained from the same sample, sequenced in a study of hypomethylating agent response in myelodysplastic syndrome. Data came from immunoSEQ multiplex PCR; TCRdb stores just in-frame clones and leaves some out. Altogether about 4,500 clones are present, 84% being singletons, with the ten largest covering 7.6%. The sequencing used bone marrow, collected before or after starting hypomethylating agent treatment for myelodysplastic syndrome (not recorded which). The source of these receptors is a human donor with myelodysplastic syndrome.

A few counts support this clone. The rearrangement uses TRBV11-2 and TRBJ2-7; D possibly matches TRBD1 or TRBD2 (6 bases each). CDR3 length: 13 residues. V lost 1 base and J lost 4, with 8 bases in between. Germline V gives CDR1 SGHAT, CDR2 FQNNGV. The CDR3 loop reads CASSLGGGYEQYF. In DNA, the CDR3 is TGTGCCAGCAGCTTAGGAGGGGGGTACGAGCAGTACTTC.

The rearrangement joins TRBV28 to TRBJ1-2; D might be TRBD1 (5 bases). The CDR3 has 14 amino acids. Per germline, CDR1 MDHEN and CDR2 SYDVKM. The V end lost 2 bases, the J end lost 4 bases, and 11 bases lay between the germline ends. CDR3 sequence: CASSLRQSSYGYTF. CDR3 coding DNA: TGTGCCAGCAGTTTAAGACAGTCCTCCTATGGCTACACCTTC.

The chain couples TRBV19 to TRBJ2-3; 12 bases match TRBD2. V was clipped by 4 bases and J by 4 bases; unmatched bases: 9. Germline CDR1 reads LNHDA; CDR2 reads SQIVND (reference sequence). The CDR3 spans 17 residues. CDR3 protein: CASSTLGLAGPSDTQYF. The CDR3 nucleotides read TGTGCCAGTAGTACCCTAGGACTAGCGGGGCCATCAGATACGCAGTATTTT.

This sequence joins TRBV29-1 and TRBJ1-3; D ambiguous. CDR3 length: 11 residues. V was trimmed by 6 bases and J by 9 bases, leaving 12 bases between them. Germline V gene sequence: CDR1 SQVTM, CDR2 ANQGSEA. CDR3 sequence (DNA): TGCAGCGTGGGATTCGATGGCACCATATATTTT. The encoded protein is CSVGFDGTIYF.

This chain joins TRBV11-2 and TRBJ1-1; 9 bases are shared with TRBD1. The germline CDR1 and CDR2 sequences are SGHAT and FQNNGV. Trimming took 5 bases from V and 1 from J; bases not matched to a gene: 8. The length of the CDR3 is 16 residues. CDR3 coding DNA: TGTGCCAGCAGCCCCCGGACAGGGGTGAGGAACACTGAAGCTTTCTTT. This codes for CASSPRTGVRNTEAFF. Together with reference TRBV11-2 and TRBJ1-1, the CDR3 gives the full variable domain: EAGVAQSPRYKIIEKRQSVAFWCNPISGHATLYWYQQILGQGPKLLIQFQNNGVVDDSQLPKDRFSAERLKGVDSTLKIQPAKLEDSAVYLCASSPRTGVRNTEAFFGQGTRLTVV.

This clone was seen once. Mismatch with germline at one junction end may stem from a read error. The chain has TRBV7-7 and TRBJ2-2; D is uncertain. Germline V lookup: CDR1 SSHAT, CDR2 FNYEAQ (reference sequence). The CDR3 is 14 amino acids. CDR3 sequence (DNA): TGTGCTAGCAGCTTAGCAAGGAACACCGGGGAGCTGTTTTTT. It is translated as CASSLARNTGELFF.

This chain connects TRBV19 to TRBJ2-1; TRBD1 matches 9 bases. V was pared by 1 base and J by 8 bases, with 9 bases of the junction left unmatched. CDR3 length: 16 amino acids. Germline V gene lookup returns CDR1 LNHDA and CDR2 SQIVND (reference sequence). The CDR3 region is CASSIADRGFSDEQFF. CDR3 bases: TGTGCCAGTAGTATAGCCGACAGGGGGTTTTCGGATGAGCAGTTCTTC.

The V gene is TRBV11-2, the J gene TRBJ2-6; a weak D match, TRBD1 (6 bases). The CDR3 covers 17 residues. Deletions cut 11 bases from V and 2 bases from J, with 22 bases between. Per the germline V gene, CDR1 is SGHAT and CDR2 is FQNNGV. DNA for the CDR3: TGTGCCGTCCACCGGATACAGGGATCGACTGGGGCCAACGTCCTGACTTTC. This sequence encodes CAVHRIQGSTGANVLTF.

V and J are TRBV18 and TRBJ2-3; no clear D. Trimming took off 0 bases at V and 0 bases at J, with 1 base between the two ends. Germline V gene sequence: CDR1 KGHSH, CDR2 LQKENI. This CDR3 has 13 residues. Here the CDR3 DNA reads TGTGCCAGCTCACCACCGAGCACAGATACGCAGTATTTT. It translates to CASSPPSTDTQYF.